The rows below give T cell receptor beta chains drawn from one sample of a study of T cell responses to AZD1222 COVID-19 vaccine. Clones were read by immunoSEQ multiplex PCR, and TCRdb kept only the in-frame ones, dropping some. The repertoire has approximately 50,000 clones, about 86% of them found once; the top ten carry about 7%. Sequencing used peripheral blood, obtained 28 days after the second AZD1222 dose. All receptors derive from an adult who received the AZD1222 COVID-19 vaccine. The CDR3 runs from the conserved cysteine through the conserved F or W. The D gene is left open where the match is weak. Expanded clones are given a class, and other clones once, few, many or no size at all.

13 | TRBJ1-2 | TRBV19 | NA | NA | TGTGCCAGTAGGAAGGACAGTAACTATGGCTACACCTTC | CASRKDSNYGYTF
16 | TRBJ1-3 | TRBV28 | NA | NA | TGTGCCAGCCGGGGAGGGGATAGTTTCTCTGGAAACACCATATATTTT | CASRGGDSFSGNTIYF
16 | TRBJ2-1 | TRBV5-1 | NA | NA | TGCGCCAGCAGCTTGGCGACTACCCTCATCGGCAATGAGCAGTTCTTC | CASSLATTLIGNEQFF
15 | TRBJ1-5 | TRBV2 | NA | NA | TGTGCCAGCTCTGGGGGGGTCAATAGCAATCAGCCCCAGCATTTT | CASSGGVNSNQPQHF
14 | TRBJ2-3 | TRBV27 | NA | NA | TGTGCCAGCAGTTTAAGGACCACCTCAGATACGCAGTATTTT | CASSLRTTSDTQYF
13 | TRBJ2-1 | TRBV9 | NA | NA | TGTGCCAGCAGCGTACAAGGGCTCGATGAGCAGTTCTTC | CASSVQGLDEQFF
17 | TRBJ2-3 | TRBV9 | TRBD2 | once | TGTGCCAGCAGCAGAGGGGCGGGAGCCCCTAGCACAGATACGCAGTATTTT | CASSRGAGAPSTDTQYF
17 | TRBJ1-1 | TRBV21-1 | NA | NA | TGTGCCAGCAGCAAAGTAGGCCCGGCGACAGGGTTATATGAAGCTTTCTTT | CASSKVGPATGLYEAFF
13 | TRBJ1-2 | TRBV7-9 | NA | NA | TGTGCCAGCAGCCAGGGACACGGGAATGGCTACACCTTC | CASSQGHGNGYTF
14 | TRBJ2-1 | TRBV4-1 | NA | NA | TGCGCCAGCAGCCAAGTCCCAGGGGCCAATGAGCAGTTCTTC | CASSQVPGANEQFF
18 | TRBJ1-6 | TRBV11-2 | NA | NA | TGTGCCAGCAGCTTAGCCCCGGGTTGGAACTCCTATAATTCACCCCTCCACTTT | CASSLAPGWNSYNSPLHF
10 | TRBJ2-6 | TRBV12-3/TRBV12-4 | NA | NA | TGTGCCAGCAGGCGGAACGTCCTGACTTTC | CASRRNVLTF
15 | TRBJ1-2 | TRBV15 | NA | NA | TGTGCCACCAGCTCAGCGCTTTCCAGAGCCTATGGCTACACCTTC | CATSSALSRAYGYTF
15 | TRBJ2-1 | TRBV28 | TRBD2 | NA | TGTGCCAGCAGTAAGACTAGCGGGAGGGTCAATGAGCAGTTCTTC | CASSKTSGRVNEQFF
15 | TRBJ2-7 | TRBV11-3 | NA | once | TGTGCCAGGAACTCACGACATCTCCTGACCTACGAGCAGTACTTC | CARNSRHLLTYEQYF
13 | TRBJ1-5 | TRBV12-3/TRBV12-4 | NA | NA | TGTGCCAGCAGTTTGAACAGCAATCAGCCCCAGCATTTT | CASSLNSNQPQHF
13 | TRBJ1-2 | TRBV12-3/TRBV12-4 | TRBD1 | NA | TGTGCCAGCAGTCGGGACAGGAACTATGGCTACACCTTC | CASSRDRNYGYTF
14 | TRBJ1-1 | TRBV30 | TRBD1 | few | TGTGCCTGGAGTGTACTTGGACAGGGCGCTGAAGCTTTCTTT | CAWSVLGQGAEAFF
16 | TRBJ2-1 | TRBV28 | TRBD2 | NA | TGTGCCAGCAGGATAAAAAGAGCTCCAGCGGGGCATGAGCAGTTCTTC | CASRIKRAPAGHEQFF
14 | TRBJ1-6 | TRBV3-1/TRBV3-2 | NA | NA | TGTGCCAGCAACCTACTAGGAGAGAATTCACCCCTCCACTTT | CASNLLGENSPLHF
13 | TRBJ1-1 | TRBV27 | NA | NA | TGTGCCAGCAGGCAGGGGTTTGGAACTGAAGCTTTCTTT | CASRQGFGTEAFF
15 | TRBJ1-4 | TRBV18 | NA | NA | TGTGCCAGCTCATCCAATGGACAGCCTAATGAAAAACTGTTTTTT | CASSSNGQPNEKLFF
14 | TRBJ1-3 | TRBV10-3 | NA | once | TGTGCCATCAGTACAACAGGGTACGGAAACACCATATATTTT | CAISTTGYGNTIYF
16 | TRBJ1-1 | TRBV6-5 | TRBD1 | few | TGTGCCAGCAGTTACTCGCTGACAGGGCGGCGCACTGAAGCTTTCTTT | CASSYSLTGRRTEAFF
15 | TRBJ2-1 | TRBV7-9 | NA | NA | TGTGCCAGCAGCTTAGGGTCCCCACCAGGGAATGAGCAGTTCTTC | CASSLGSPPGNEQFF
12 | TRBJ1-2 | TRBV7-9 | TRBD1 | NA | TGTGCCAGCAGCACAGGGGGGCTTGGCTACACCTTC | CASSTGGLGYTF
13 | TRBJ2-7 | TRBV27 | NA | NA | TGTGCCAGCAGTTTGCATCGGCAGTACGAGCAGTACTTC | CASSLHRQYEQYF
17 | TRBJ2-2 | TRBV2 | TRBD2 | once | TGTGCCAGCAGTGAAGCAGGCCTAGCGGCAAAAACCGGGGAGCTGTTTTTT | CASSEAGLAAKTGELFF
16 | TRBJ1-2 | TRBV6-1 | TRBD1 | NA | TGTGCCAGCAGTGAGTTTAGGACAGGGAGATTAGGAGGCTACACCTTC | CASSEFRTGRLGGYTF
15 | TRBJ1-3 | TRBV5-1 | NA | NA | TGCGCCAGCAGCTGGGGTGGGACACCTGGAAACACCATATATTTT | CASSWGGTPGNTIYF
14 | TRBJ2-5 | TRBV5-8 | TRBD2 | NA | TGTGCCAGCAGCTTGCCCAGCGGGACAGAGACCCAGTACTTC | CASSLPSGTETQYF
12 | TRBJ2-7 | TRBV16 | NA | NA | TGTGCCAGCAGCCAAAAGTCTTACGAGCAGTACTTC | CASSQKSYEQYF
15 | TRBJ2-1 | TRBV10-3 | NA | NA | TGTGCCATCAGTATCACGGGACAAATATACAATGAGCAGTTCTTC | CAISITGQIYNEQFF
12 | TRBJ1-2 | TRBV7-2 | NA | NA | TGTGCCAGCAGCCAGACAATCGGAGGCTACACCTTC | CASSQTIGGYTF
14 | TRBJ2-7 | TRBV6-5 | TRBD1 | NA | TGTGCCAGCAGTCGACAGGGGGAAAGGTACGAGCAGTACTTC | CASSRQGERYEQYF
14 | TRBJ2-2 | TRBV5-4 | NA | NA | TGTGCCAGCAGCTTGGGACAGGACACCGGGGAGCTGTTTTTT | CASSLGQDTGELFF
16 | TRBJ2-7 | TRBV6-1 | TRBD1 | few | TGTGCCAGCAGTGAAGCGCATGGGACAGGGTCCTACGAGCAGTACTTC | CASSEAHGTGSYEQYF
16 | TRBJ2-1 | TRBV6-4 | NA | medium-sized | TGTGCCATCTACACTCAGGGACGGAGCTCCTACAATGAGCAGTTCTTC | CAIYTQGRSSYNEQFF
11 | TRBJ1-2 | TRBV3-1/TRBV3-2 | NA | NA | TGTGCCAGCGGAGGAGGGGCTGGCTACACCTTC | CASGGGAGYTF
15 | TRBJ2-3 | TRBV2 | TRBD1 | NA | TGTGCCAGCAGTGTCGGACAGGGGGGCACAGATACGCAGTATTTT | CASSVGQGGTDTQYF
16 | TRBJ2-7 | TRBV6-5 | NA | NA | TGTGCCAGCAGTTACGCCGCAGAACAAATAGCCTACGAGCAGTACTTC | CASSYAAEQIAYEQYF
14 | TRBJ1-2 | TRBV28 | TRBD1 | NA | TGTGCCAGCAGGCCGACAGGGGGGGAGTATGGCTACACCTTC | CASRPTGGEYGYTF
12 | TRBJ1-3 | TRBV12-3/TRBV12-4 | NA | NA | TGTGCCAGCAGACACTCTGGAAACACCATATATTTT | CASRHSGNTIYF
14 | TRBJ2-1 | TRBV4-3 | NA | few | TGCGCCAGCAGCCAGACCGGGACCACGAATGAGCAGTTCTTC | CASSQTGTTNEQFF
16 | TRBJ2-3 | TRBV2 | NA | NA | TGTGCCAGCAGTGAAGGGGCTGGGGGCAGCGCAGATACGCAGTATTTT | CASSEGAGGSADTQYF
14 | TRBJ1-1 | TRBV27 | NA | NA | TGTGCCAGCAGTACGGGACGGATGAACACTGAAGCTTTCTTT | CASSTGRMNTEAFF
13 | TRBJ2-5 | TRBV5-4 | NA | once | TGTGCCAGCAGCTGGGACCCTCCGGAGACCCAGTACTTC | CASSWDPPETQYF
13 | TRBJ2-1 | TRBV4-2 | NA | NA | TGTGCCAGCAGCCAAGATTTGTACAATGAGCAGTTCTTC | CASSQDLYNEQFF
13 | TRBJ2-3 | TRBV24-1 | TRBD2 | NA | TGTGCCATCGCTAGCGGGAGGGCAGATACGCAGTATTTT | CAIASGRADTQYF
16 | TRBJ2-1 | TRBV19 | TRBD2 | NA | TGTGCCAGTAGTTCCTTGGGGCGGGAGGTCCACAATGAGCAGTTCTTC | CASSSLGREVHNEQFF
15 | TRBJ2-1 | TRBV6-5 | NA | NA | TGTGCCAGCAGTTACGGCCAAGACCCCTACAATGAGCAGTTCTTC | CASSYGQDPYNEQFF
16 | TRBJ1-2 | TRBV28 | TRBD1 | NA | TGTGCCAGCAATAGACCGGGACAGGGTCCGAACTATGGCTACACCTTC | CASNRPGQGPNYGYTF
17 | TRBJ2-3 | TRBV27 | TRBD2 | NA | TGTGCCAGCAGTCCCGGGGGAAGCGGGGGCGGCCCGGATACGCAGTATTTT | CASSPGGSGGGPDTQYF
14 | TRBJ1-4 | TRBV29-1 | NA | NA | TGCAGCGTTGGGGGCGGGGCAACTAATGAAAAACTGTTTTTT | CSVGGGATNEKLFF
15 | TRBJ2-7 | TRBV5-6 | NA | NA | TGTGCCAGCAGCTTGGGGTCGCGGGGCTCCTACGAGCAGTACTTC | CASSLGSRGSYEQYF
14 | TRBJ2-1 | TRBV28 | TRBD2 | NA | TGTGCCAGCATCCCTAGCGGGATTCGGAATGAGCAGTTCTTC | CASIPSGIRNEQFF
12 | TRBJ1-5 | TRBV19 | NA | NA | TGTGCCAGTAGTATGTGGGCTCAGCCCCAGCATTTT | CASSMWAQPQHF
16 | TRBJ1-4 | TRBV27 | NA | NA | TGTGCCAGCAGGGGACGGACACCTAACGTTTATGAAAAACTGTTTTTT | CASRGRTPNVYEKLFF
13 | TRBJ2-7 | TRBV15 | NA | once | TGTGCCACCAGCAGAAGGAGCTCCTACGAGCAGTACTTC | CATSRRSSYEQYF
14 | TRBJ2-7 | TRBV2 | TRBD2 | NA | TGTGCCAGCAGGAAAGCGGGAGTTACCTACGAGCAGTACTTC | CASRKAGVTYEQYF